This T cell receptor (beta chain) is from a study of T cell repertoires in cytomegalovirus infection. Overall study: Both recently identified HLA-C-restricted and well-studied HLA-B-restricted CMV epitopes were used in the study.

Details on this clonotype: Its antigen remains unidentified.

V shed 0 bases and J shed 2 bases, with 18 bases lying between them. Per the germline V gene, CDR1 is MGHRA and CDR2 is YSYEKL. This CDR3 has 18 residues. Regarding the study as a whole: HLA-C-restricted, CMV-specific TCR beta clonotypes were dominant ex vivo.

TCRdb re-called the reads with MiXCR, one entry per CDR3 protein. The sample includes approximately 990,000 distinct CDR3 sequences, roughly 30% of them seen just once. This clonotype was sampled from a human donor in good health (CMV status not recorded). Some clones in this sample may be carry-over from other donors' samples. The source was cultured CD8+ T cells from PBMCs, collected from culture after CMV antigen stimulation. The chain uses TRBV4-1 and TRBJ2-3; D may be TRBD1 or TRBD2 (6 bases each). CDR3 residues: CASSQDPPGAVLTDTQYF. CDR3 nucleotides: TGCGCCAGCAGCCAAGACCCCCCGGGGGCGGTTCTCACAGATACGCAGTATTTT.